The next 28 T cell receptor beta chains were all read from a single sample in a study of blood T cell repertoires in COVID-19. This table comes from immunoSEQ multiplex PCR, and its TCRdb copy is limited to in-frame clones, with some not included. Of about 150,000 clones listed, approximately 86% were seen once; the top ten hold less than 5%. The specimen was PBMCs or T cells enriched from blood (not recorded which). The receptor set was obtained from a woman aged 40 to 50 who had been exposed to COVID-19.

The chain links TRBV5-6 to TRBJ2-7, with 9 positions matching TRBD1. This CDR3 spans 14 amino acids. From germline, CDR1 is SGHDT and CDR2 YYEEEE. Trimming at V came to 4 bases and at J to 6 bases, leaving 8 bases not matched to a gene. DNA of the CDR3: TGTGCCAGCAGCCGCACGGGACAGGGCTTCGAGCAGTACTTC. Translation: CASSRTGQGFEQYF.

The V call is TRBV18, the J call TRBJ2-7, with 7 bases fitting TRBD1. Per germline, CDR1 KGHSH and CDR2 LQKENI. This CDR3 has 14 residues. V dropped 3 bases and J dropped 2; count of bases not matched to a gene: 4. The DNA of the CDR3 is TGTGCCAGCTCACCGACAGGGCCAGCCTACGAGCAGTACTTC. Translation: CASSPTGPAYEQYF. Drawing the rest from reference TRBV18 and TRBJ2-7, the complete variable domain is NAGVMQNPRHLVRRRGQEARLRCSPMKGHSHVYWYRQLPEEGLKFMVYLQKENIIDESGMPKERFSAEFPKEGPSILRIQQVVRGDSAAYFCASSPTGPAYEQYFGPGTRLTVT.

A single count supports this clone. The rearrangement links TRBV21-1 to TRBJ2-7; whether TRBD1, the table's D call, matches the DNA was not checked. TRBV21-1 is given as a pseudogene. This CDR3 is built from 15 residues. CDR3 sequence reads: CASKKVRDRMYEQYF. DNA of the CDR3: TGTGCCAGCAAAAAAGTCCGGGACAGGATGTATGAGCAGTACTTC.

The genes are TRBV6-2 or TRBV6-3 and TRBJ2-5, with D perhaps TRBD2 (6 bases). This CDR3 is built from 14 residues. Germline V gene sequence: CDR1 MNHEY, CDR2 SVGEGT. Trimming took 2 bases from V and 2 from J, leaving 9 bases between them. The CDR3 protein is CASSYRRGQETQYF. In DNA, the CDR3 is TGTGCCAGCAGTTACAGGCGGGGTCAAGAGACCCAGTACTTC.

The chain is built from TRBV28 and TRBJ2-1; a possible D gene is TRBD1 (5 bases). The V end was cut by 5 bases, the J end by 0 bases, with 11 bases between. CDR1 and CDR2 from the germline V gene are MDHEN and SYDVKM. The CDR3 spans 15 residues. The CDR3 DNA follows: TGTGCCAGCAGTCGACCCCAGGGCTCCTACAATGAGCAGTTCTTC. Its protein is CASSRPQGSYNEQFF.

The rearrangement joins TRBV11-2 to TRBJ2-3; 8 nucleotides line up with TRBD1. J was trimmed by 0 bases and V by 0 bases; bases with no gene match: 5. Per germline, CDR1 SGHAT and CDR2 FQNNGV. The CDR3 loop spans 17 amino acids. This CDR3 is CASSLDRNRGSTDTQYF. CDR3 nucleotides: TGTGCCAGCAGCTTAGATCGGAACAGGGGGAGCACAGATACGCAGTATTTT. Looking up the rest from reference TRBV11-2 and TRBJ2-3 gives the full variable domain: EAGVAQSPRYKIIEKRQSVAFWCNPISGHATLYWYQQILGQGPKLLIQFQNNGVVDDSQLPKDRFSAERLKGVDSTLKIQPAKLEDSAVYLCASSLDRNRGSTDTQYFGPGTRLTVL.

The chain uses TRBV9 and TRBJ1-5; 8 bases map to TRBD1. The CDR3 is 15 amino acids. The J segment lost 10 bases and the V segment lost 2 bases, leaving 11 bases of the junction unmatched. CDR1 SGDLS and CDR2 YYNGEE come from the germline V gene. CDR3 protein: CASSVGGQADGPQHF. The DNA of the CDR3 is TGTGCCAGCAGCGTTGGGGGACAGGCGGATGGACCCCAGCATTTT. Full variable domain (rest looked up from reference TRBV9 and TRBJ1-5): DSGVTQTPKHLITATGQRVTLRCSPRSGDLSVYWYQQSLDQGLQFLIQYYNGEERAKGNILERFSAQQFPDLHSELNLSSLELGDSALYFCASSVGGQADGPQHFGDGTRLSIL.

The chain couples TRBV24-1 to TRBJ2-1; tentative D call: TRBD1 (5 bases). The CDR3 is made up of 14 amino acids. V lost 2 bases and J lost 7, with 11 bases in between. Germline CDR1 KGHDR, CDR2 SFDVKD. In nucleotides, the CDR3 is TGTGCCACCAGTGATTGGGGCAGAAGTAATGAGCAGTTCTTC. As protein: CATSDWGRSNEQFF.

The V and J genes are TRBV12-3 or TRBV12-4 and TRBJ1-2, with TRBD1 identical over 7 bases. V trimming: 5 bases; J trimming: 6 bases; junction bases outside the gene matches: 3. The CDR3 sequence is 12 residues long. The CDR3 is CASSGDSDGYTF. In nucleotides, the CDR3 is TGTGCCAGCAGTGGGGACAGTGATGGCTACACCTTC.

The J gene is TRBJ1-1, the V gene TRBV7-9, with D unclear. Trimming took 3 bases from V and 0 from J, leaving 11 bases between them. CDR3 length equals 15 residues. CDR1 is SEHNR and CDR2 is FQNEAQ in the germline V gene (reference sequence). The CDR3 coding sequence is TGTGCCAGCAGCTTCGTTCCACAACTGAACACTGAAGCTTTCTTT. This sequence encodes CASSFVPQLNTEAFF.

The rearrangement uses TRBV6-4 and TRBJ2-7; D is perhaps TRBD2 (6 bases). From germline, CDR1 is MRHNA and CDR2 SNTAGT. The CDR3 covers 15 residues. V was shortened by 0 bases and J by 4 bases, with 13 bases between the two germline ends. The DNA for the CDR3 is TGTGCCAGCAGTGACTCCGGAGGGTCTCCGTACGAGCAGTACTTC. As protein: CASSDSGGSPYEQYF.

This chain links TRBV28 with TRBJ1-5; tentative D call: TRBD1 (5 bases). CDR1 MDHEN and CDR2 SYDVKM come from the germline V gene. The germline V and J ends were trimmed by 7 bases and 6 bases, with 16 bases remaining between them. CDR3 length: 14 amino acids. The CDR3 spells CASTPGGGGQPQHF. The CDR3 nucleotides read TGTGCCAGCACCCCTGGGGGGGGAGGTCAGCCCCAGCATTTT.

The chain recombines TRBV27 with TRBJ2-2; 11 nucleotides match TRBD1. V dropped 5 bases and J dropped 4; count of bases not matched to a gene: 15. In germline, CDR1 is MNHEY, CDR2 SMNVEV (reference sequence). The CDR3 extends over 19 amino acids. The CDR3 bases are TGTGCCAGCAGTCCGGGACAGGGGGTTGGGGGCTCTTTCACCGGGGAGCTGTTTTTT. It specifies CASSPGQGVGGSFTGELFF.

CDR3 sequence: CASSIAGGLTNEQFF. CDR3 nucleotide sequence: TGTGCCAGCAGCATAGCGGGGGGGCTTACCAATGAGCAGTTCTTC. The chain joins TRBV11-3 to TRBJ2-1; the match to TRBD2 covers 11 bases. V lost 5 bases to trimming and J lost 6 bases; unmatched junction nucleotides: 6. The CDR3 has 15 residues. Per the germline V gene, CDR1 is SGHNT and CDR2 is YENEEA.

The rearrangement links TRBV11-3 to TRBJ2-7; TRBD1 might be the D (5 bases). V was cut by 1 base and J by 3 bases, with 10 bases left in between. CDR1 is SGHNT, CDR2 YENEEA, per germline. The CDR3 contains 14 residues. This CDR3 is CASSLGGGNYEQYF. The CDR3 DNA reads TGTGCCAGCAGCTTAGGGGGCGGAAACTACGAGCAGTACTTC.

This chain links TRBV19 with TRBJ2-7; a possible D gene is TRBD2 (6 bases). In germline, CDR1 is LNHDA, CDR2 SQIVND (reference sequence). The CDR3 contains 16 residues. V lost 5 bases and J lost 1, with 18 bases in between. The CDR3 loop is CASSANTGTRSYEQYF. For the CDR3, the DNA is TGTGCCAGTAGTGCTAATACGGGGACTCGATCCTACGAGCAGTACTTC.

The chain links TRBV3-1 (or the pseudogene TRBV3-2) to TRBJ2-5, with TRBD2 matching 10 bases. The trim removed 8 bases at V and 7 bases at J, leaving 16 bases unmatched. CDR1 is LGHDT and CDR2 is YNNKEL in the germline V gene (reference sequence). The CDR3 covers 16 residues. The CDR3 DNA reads TGTGCCAGCGACAAGGGAGCGGGGGGGCAGGTGGGGACCCAGTACTTC. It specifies CASDKGAGGQVGTQYF.

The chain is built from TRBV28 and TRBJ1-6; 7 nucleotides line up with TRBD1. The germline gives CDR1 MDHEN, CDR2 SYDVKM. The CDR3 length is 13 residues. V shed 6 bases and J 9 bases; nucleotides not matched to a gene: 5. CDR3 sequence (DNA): TGTGCCAGCAGCCAGGGACAGAGTTCACCCCTCCACTTT. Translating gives CASSQGQSSPLHF.

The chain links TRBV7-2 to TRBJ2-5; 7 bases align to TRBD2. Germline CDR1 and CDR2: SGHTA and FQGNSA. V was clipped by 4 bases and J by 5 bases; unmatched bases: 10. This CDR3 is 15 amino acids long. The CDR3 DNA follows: TGTGCCAGCAGCTCTGACGGATGGGAGGGGGAGACCCAGTACTTC. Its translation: CASSSDGWEGETQYF.

The CDR3 here is CASSSDRASYNEQFF. Here the CDR3 DNA reads TGTGCCAGTAGCTCAGACAGGGCCTCCTACAATGAGCAGTTCTTC. V usage is TRBV19 and J usage is TRBJ2-1, with 7 positions matching TRBD1. The V gene's germline CDR1 is LNHDA and CDR2 SQIVND (reference sequence). The V gene end was trimmed by 6 bases and the J gene end by 0 bases; junction bases not matched to a gene: 5. The CDR3 is 15 amino acids.

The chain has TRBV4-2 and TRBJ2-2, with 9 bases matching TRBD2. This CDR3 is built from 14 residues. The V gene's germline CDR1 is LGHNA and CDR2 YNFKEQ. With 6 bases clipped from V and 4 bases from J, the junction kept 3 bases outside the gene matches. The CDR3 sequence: CASSGGGATGELFF. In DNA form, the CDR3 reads TGTGCCAGCAGTGGCGGGGGGGCCACCGGGGAGCTGTTTTTT.

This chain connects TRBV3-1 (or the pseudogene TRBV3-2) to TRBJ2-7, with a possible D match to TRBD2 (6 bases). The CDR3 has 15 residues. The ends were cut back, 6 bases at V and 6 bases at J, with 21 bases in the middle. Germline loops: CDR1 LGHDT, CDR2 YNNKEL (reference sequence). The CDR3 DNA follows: TGTGCCAGCAGTCCAAGTCCGGCGGGAAGGGCCGAGCAGTACTTC. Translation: CASSPSPAGRAEQYF.

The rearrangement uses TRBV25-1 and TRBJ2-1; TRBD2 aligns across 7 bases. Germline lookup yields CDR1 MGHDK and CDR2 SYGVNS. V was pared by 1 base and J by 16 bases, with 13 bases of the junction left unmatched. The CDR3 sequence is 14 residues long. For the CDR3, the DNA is TGTGCCAGCAGTGAATCTGGGGTGGGAGGGCCGCGCTTCTTC. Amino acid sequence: CASSESGVGGPRFF. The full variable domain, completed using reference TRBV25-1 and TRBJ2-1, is EADIYQTPRYLVIGTGKKITLECSQTMGHDKMYWYQQDPGMELHLIHYSYGVNSTEKGDLSSESTVSRIRTEHFPLTLESARPSHTSQYLCASSESGVGGPRFFGPGTRLTVL.

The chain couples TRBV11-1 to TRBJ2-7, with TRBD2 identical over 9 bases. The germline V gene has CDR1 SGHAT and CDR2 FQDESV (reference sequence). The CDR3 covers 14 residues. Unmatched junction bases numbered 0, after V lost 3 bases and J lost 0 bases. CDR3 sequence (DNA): TGTGCCAGCAGCTTTAGCGGGGGCTCCTACGAGCAGTACTTC. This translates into CASSFSGGSYEQYF.

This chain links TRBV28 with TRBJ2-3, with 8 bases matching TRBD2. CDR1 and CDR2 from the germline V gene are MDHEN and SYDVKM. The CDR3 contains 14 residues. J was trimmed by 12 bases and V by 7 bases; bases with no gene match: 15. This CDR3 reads CASKWGGGNPNQYF. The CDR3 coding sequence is TGTGCCAGCAAATGGGGCGGGGGGAACCCTAATCAGTATTTT.

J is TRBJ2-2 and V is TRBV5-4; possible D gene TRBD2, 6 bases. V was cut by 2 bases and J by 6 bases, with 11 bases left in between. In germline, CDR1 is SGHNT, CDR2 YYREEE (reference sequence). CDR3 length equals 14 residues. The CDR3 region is CASSFPVAAGELFF. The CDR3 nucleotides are TGTGCCAGCAGCTTTCCGGTAGCGGCCGGGGAGCTGTTTTTT.

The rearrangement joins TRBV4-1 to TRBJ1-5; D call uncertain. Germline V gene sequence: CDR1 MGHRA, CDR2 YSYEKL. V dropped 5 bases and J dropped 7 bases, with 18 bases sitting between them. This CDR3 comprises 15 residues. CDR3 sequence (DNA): TGCGCCAGCAGCATTGGGCCCAACATATGGCAGCCCCAGCATTTT. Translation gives CASSIGPNIWQPQHF.

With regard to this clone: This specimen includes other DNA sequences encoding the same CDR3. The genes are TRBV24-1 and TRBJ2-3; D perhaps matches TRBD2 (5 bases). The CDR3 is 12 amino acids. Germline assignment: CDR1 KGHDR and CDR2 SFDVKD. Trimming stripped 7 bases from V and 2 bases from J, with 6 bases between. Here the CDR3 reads CATSGDTDTQYF. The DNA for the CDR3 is TGTGCCACCAGCGGGGACACAGATACGCAGTATTTT.